This T cell receptor beta chain is drawn from a study of T cell repertoires in cytomegalovirus infection. For the study at large: It was recently identified HLA-C-restricted and well-studied HLA-B-restricted CMV epitopes that the study used. Study-wide results and limits: HLA-C-restricted CMV clonotypes gave the most frequent clonotype in two of eight donors.

Using its own MiXCR run on the reads, TCRdb lists one record per CDR3 protein. This sample has about 330,000 distinct CDR3 sequences, with roughly 34% found just once. About this clonotype itself: Its antigen is currently unknown.

The input for sequencing was cultured PBMCs, taken from culture after CMV antigen stimulation. This TCR was recovered from a human donor in good health (CMV status not recorded). Some clones in this sample may be carry-over from other donors' samples.

CDR3 region: CASSLAGPGGESTEAFF. For the CDR3, the DNA is TGTGCCAGCAGCTTAGCGGGGCCAGGGGGCGAGAGCACTGAAGCTTTCTTT. The genes are TRBV7-2 and TRBJ1-1; 8 bases match TRBD1. The germline V gene encodes CDR1 SGHTA and CDR2 FQGNSA. The CDR3 is made up of 17 amino acids. Trimming at V came to 0 bases and at J to 4 bases, leaving 10 bases not matched to a gene.